Shown below are 7 T cell receptor beta chains from a single sample sequenced in a study of shared clonotypes between healthy human individuals. Data came from immunoSEQ multiplex PCR; TCRdb stores just in-frame clones and leaves some out. The table records roughly 2,000,000 clones, around 95% of them present only once. Naive CD8 populations comprised CD45RO-negative cells positively selected for CCR7, excluding terminally differentiated effector memory CD45RA+ cells. The sequencing sample was made of naive CD8+ T cells from PBMCs. All receptors derive from a man younger than 35 in good health. Some clones in this sample may be carry-over from other donors' samples.

The CDR3 DNA is TGCGCCAGCAGCCAACGCCCGGGACTAGCGGAGGACAATGAGCAGTTCTTC. Amino acid sequence: CASSQRPGLAEDNEQFF. This chain links TRBV4-3 with TRBJ2-1; TRBD2 matches at 11 bases. Germline V CDR1 and CDR2: LGHNA, YSLEER. The CDR3 sequence is 17 residues long. Unmatched junction bases numbered 8, after V lost 2 bases and J lost 5 bases.

V and J are TRBV21-1 and TRBJ1-5; the tabulated D call, TRBD1, remains unverified against the DNA. TRBV21-1 is reported as a pseudogene. CDR3 length: 17 amino acids. The CDR3 is CASSKGQGASINQPQHF. The CDR3 DNA sequence: TGTGCCAGCAGCAAAGGACAGGGGGCGAGCATCAATCAGCCCCAGCATTTT.

The V call is TRBV2, the J call TRBJ2-7, with a tentative D call TRBD1 (5 bases). CDR1 and CDR2 (germline): SNHLY, FYNNEI. The CDR3 has 15 residues. The V end was cut by 1 base, the J end by 2 bases, with 12 bases between. CDR3 region: CASSEGAGSAYEQYF. The DNA for the CDR3 is TGTGCCAGCAGTGAAGGGGCAGGGTCGGCCTACGAGCAGTACTTC.

The gene calls are TRBV6-1 and TRBJ2-1; 9 nucleotides align to TRBD1. The ends lost 6 bases at V and 6 bases at J; junction bases unmatched: 6. This CDR3 region has 14 residues. CDR1 is MNHNS, CDR2 SASEGT, per germline. CDR3 region: CASRAGQGFNEQFF. Written as DNA, the CDR3 is TGTGCCAGCAGGGCGGGACAGGGTTTCAATGAGCAGTTCTTC.

This chain connects TRBV9 to TRBJ1-2; tentative D call: TRBD1 (5 bases). V lost 0 bases to trimming and J lost 8 bases, with 14 bases between them. The CDR3 runs 14 residues. Germline V gene data show CDR1 as SGDLS and CDR2 as YYNGEE. The DNA of the CDR3 is TGTGCCAGCAGCGTAGGCCAGGGAGGGAGAGGCTACACCTTC. As protein: CASSVGQGGRGYTF.

The chain carries TRBV9 and TRBJ1-2; a weak D match, TRBD1 (5 bases). The CDR3 is made up of 14 amino acids. The germline CDR1 and CDR2 sequences are SGDLS and YYNGEE. Deletions cut 4 bases from V and 8 bases from J, with 18 bases between. CDR3 in DNA: TGTGCCAGCAGCCTCGGGGTAGGGACGATAGGCTACACCTTC. It codes for CASSLGVGTIGYTF.

The chain carries TRBV27 and TRBJ2-2, with a possible D match to TRBD1 (6 bases). Per germline, CDR1 MNHEY and CDR2 SMNVEV (reference sequence). V shed 4 bases and J shed 8 bases, with 14 bases lying between them. This CDR3 contains 14 residues. This CDR3 is CASSSRTDGGELFF. CDR3 coding DNA: TGTGCCAGCAGTTCCCGGACAGATGGAGGGGAGCTGTTTTTT.